These 14 T cell receptor delta chains were sequenced from one sample in a study of γδ T cells in repeated Plasmodium falciparum infection. TCRdb redid clone calling on the multiplex PCR reads using CATT. Found here are 75,000 to 95,000 delta-chain clones, roughly 0.9% of them singletons; the top ten hold roughly 9.9%. Gammadelta T cells were flow-sorted from PBMC into Vgamma9/Vdelta2+ and Vdelta2-negative populations for bulk analysis. The sequencing input was gamma-delta T cells from blood. Receptors were obtained from a pool of human donors (malaria-infected and uninfected, not separated).

This clone was counted between two and nine times. TCRdb's protein for this DNA is that of a much larger clone and differs from the translation at residue 11, likely a read error; the protein shown is the DNA translation. This sequence joins TRDV1 and TRDJ1; D remains ambiguous. V lost 1 base and J 2 bases, leaving 26 bases between the germline ends. Germline lookup yields CDR1 TSWWSYY and CDR2 QGS. This CDR3 comprises 20 residues. In nucleotides, the CDR3 is TGTGCTCTTGGGGAACCCCTCTTCGGTGTGGGACCGTTTTGGACCGATAAACTCATCTTT. It codes for CALGEPLFGVGPFWTDKLIF.

As for this clone: The protein TCRdb gives is from a much larger clone and does not agree with this DNA's translation at residue 6, likely a read error; the protein shown here comes from the DNA. This sequence joins TRDV2 and TRDJ1; D is unresolved. The J gene is absent in TCRdb and was assigned here via DNA matching to germline. The CDR3 is made up of 14 amino acids. Between the trimmed V and J ends, which lost 3 bases and 3 bases, there was a span of 13 bases. Germline CDR1 and CDR2: GEAIGNYY and EKD. The CDR3 region has the DNA TGTGCCTGTGACTTCACCTCTCTGCCCGATAAACTCATCTTT. Protein product: CACDFTSLPDKLIF.

Comments on this clone: This likely came from a read error, as a far larger clone is one base away. Other DNA sequences in the sample encode the same CDR3. This chain's CDR3 is CALGELGNSYRPEGDRDTDKLIF. The CDR3, as DNA: TGTGCTCTTGGGGAGCTCGGTAACTCATATCGCCCCGAGGGGGATAGGGACACCGATAAACTCATCTTT. This chain links TRDV1 with TRDJ1, with 8 bases fitting TRDD3. V lost 3 bases and J lost 0; bases outside the gene matches: 27. The CDR3 totals 23 residues. Per the germline V gene, CDR1 is TSWWSYY and CDR2 is QGS.

The sample holds a few counts of this clone. This DNA's translation differs at residue 16 from TCRdb's protein, which comes from a much larger clone; a read error is likely, and the protein shown is translated from the DNA. This chain connects TRDV1 to TRDJ1, with 9 positions matching TRDD3. TCRdb lists no J gene, so it was determined here by aligning the DNA to germline. CDR3 length: 20 residues. Germline values: CDR1 TSWWSYY, CDR2 QGS. The CDR3 nucleotides read TGTGCTCTTGGGGAACGGTTGGCTGCACTGGGGGACAAGTACACCGGTAAACTCATCTTT. Protein product: CALGERLAALGDKYTGKLIF.

A note on this clone: This likely came from a read error, as a far larger clone is one base away. Other DNA sequences in the same sample also yield this CDR3. The J gene is TRDJ1, the V gene TRDV1; TRDD3 aligns across 8 bases. The J gene was not available in TCRdb and was assigned here by matching the DNA to germline segments. The CDR3 has 22 amino acids. Looked up from germline, CDR1 is TSWWSYY and CDR2 is QGS. The CDR3 DNA follows: TGTGCTCTTGAGGCCCCGCCGTCCCATACTGGGGGCCGACAACTGTACACTGATAAACTCATCTTT. Translated, it gives CALEAPPSHTGGRQLYTDKLIF.

By share, this clone ranks as medium-sized. The sample carries other DNA sequences with the same CDR3. The rearrangement joins TRDV2 to TRDJ1; 11 nucleotides agree with TRDD3. With 5 bases clipped from V and 5 bases from J, the junction kept 15 bases outside the gene matches. Germline CDR1 reads GEAIGNYY; CDR2 reads EKD. This CDR3 is 17 amino acids long. The CDR3 sequence is CACVRNYWGIVQDKLIF. CDR3 DNA: TGTGCCTGTGTCCGAAACTACTGGGGGATAGTTCAGGATAAACTCATCTTT.

This clone is medium-sized (0.01 to 0.1%) in the sample. Other DNA variants within this sample encode the same CDR3. The chain joins TRDV2 to TRDJ1; 8 bases match TRDD3. This CDR3 spans 18 amino acids. V was pared by 3 bases and J by 0 bases, with 14 bases of the junction left unmatched. Germline CDR1 and CDR2: GEAIGNYY and EKD. CDR3 amino acids: CACDLISTGGIYTDKLIF. For the CDR3, the DNA is TGTGCCTGTGACCTAATCAGTACTGGGGGCATATACACCGATAAACTCATCTTT.

This clone was seen at least ten times. TCRdb shows a much larger clone's protein in place of this DNA's translation, and the two differ at residue 10, likely through a read error; the protein shown is translated from the DNA. The V and J genes are TRDV2 and TRDJ1; TRDD3 matches 11 bases. The CDR3 totals 14 residues. Germline lookup yields CDR1 GEAIGNYY and CDR2 EKD. The CDR3 coding sequence is TGTGCCTGTGACCCTGGGGGATACACCGGTAAACTCATCTTT. Translated: CACDPGGYTGKLIF.

About this clone: TCRdb's listed protein matches a much larger clone and diverges from this DNA's translation at residue 5, likely through a read error; the protein shown comes from the DNA. The chain has TRDV1 and TRDJ1; TRDD3 matches 8 bases. Germline V gene lookup returns CDR1 TSWWSYY and CDR2 QGS. V dropped 4 bases and J dropped 4; count of bases not matched to a gene: 11. This CDR3 has 16 residues. The CDR3 loop is CALGGLPVLGGDKLIF. CDR3 bases: TGTGCTCTTGGGGGACTCCCAGTACTGGGGGGCGATAAACTCATCTTT.

This clone was counted a few times. Translating this DNA gives a protein that differs at residue 4 from the TCRdb one, which belongs to a much larger clone; a read error is likely, and the protein shown is this translation. The rearrangement uses TRDV1 and TRDJ1, with 13 bases aligning to TRDD3. TCRdb gives no J gene; it was assigned here by matching the DNA to germline. The V and J ends lost 9 bases and 1 base, in that order; junction bases with no gene match: 17. This CDR3 contains 19 residues. CDR1 is TSWWSYY and CDR2 is QGS in the germline V gene. CDR3 sequence reads: CALDHKANWGIRPTDKLIF. The CDR3 nucleotides are TGTGCTCTCGATCACAAGGCAAACTGGGGGATACGGCCCACCGATAAACTCATCTTT.

This clone was counted ten times or more. With a far larger clone one base away, a read error is the likely cause. This same CDR3 is encoded by further DNA sequences in the sample. J is TRDJ1 and V is TRDV2; 11 nucleotides align to TRDD3. The germline V gene encodes CDR1 GEAIGNYY and CDR2 EKD. The CDR3 has 23 amino acids. Trimming at V came to 0 bases and at J to 7 bases, leaving 30 bases not matched to a gene. CDR3: CACDTAPARGVGDTTYLPGKLIF. The CDR3 DNA follows: TGTGCCTGTGACACCGCCCCGGCACGTGGAGTGGGGGATACGACCTACCTGCCTGGTAAACTCATCTTT.

This clone came up a few times. TCRdb has a much larger clone's protein, which differs at residue 16 from the translation of this DNA, likely because of a read error; what is shown is the protein translated from the DNA. There is no J gene call, but TRDV2 is given as the V gene; TRDD3 is the table's D call and was not checked against the DNA. This CDR3 has 18 amino acids. CDR1 and CDR2 from the germline V gene are GEAIGNYY and EKD. The CDR3 is CACDTISMGEKGSDKFIF. The CDR3 DNA is TGTGCCTGTGACACGATTTCAATGGGGGAAAAAGGATCCGATAAATTCATCTTT.

On this clone: Translating this DNA gives a protein that differs at residue 7 from the TCRdb one, which belongs to a much larger clone; a read error is likely, and the protein shown is this translation. The CDR3 is CACDTLGDGGTNTGDYTDKLIF. The CDR3 nucleotides are TGTGCCTGTGACACTTTAGGGGATGGGGGGACCAATACAGGGGACTACACCGATAAACTCATCTTT. This chain connects TRDV2 to TRDJ1; D might be TRDD3 (6 bases). TCRdb is silent on the J gene; assignment here came from matching the DNA to germline. V gave up 1 base and J gave up 0 bases, with 32 bases separating them. The CDR3 runs to 22 residues. Per the germline V gene, CDR1 is GEAIGNYY and CDR2 is EKD.

As to this clone: TCRdb's entry gives the protein of a much larger clone, which mismatches this DNA's translation at residue 3, likely from a read error; the protein reported here is translated from the DNA. This chain uses TRDV2 with TRDJ1; D call uncertain. The J gene was not available in TCRdb and was assigned here by matching the DNA to germline segments. Germline-derived CDR1 and CDR2 are GEAIGNYY and EKD. This CDR3 has 16 residues. The CDR3 is CARDTGRRAGVDKLIF. The CDR3 nucleotides are TGTGCCCGTGACACCGGTCGGAGGGCAGGCGTAGATAAACTCATCTTT.